Following are 22 T cell receptor beta chains from one sample sequenced in a study of blood T cells in healthy people across ages (dated by TCRdb to the mid-2010s). Library construction relied on 5' RACE. Sequencing relied on an Illumina HiSeq 2500. The second PCR ran for about 6 to 12 cycles and used a J-beta primer mix along with a sample-barcoded 5' primer. TCRdb redid the processing of the public reads, applying fastp at Q25 and MiXCR, and retained in-frame beta chains. Duplicate CDR3 protein sequences are folded into a single record with the most common DNA and genes. The sample table lists about a million distinct CDR3 sequences, approximately 38% of them with a count of one. Jointly, the top ten make up roughly 14% of the sample. The sequenced material came from blood. Receptor source: a man aged 18 to 29 in good health.

The chain is built from TRBV10-3 and TRBJ2-2; tentatively, D is TRBD1 or TRBD2 (5 bases each). The CDR3 totals 14 residues. The germline V gene encodes CDR1 ENHRY and CDR2 SYGVKD. Trimming pared 6 bases from V and 3 bases from J, leaving 11 bases between. CDR3 region: CAIRRGTDTGELFF. In nucleotides, the CDR3 is TGTGCCATCAGACGGGGCACCGACACCGGGGAGCTGTTTTTT.

The chain carries TRBV5-5 and TRBJ1-1; 8 bases map to TRBD1. Germline-derived CDR1 and CDR2 are SGHKS and YYEKEE (reference sequence). J gave up 1 base and V 4 bases, and 9 bases lay outside the gene matches. There are 16 residues in the CDR3. The CDR3: CASSPGQGEENTEAFF. In DNA form, the CDR3 reads TGTGCCAGCAGCCCCGGACAGGGTGAGGAGAACACTGAAGCTTTCTTT.

This chain uses TRBV12-3 or TRBV12-4 with TRBJ2-3; TRBD2 might be the D (5 bases). The CDR3 spans 12 residues. Deletions cut 3 bases from V and 14 bases from J, with 15 bases between. The CDR3 DNA reads TGTGCCAGCAGTTTTCGGGGAAACTCGGGGTATTTT. As protein: CASSFRGNSGYF.

The chain is built from TRBV5-1 and TRBJ2-4, with D perhaps matching TRBD2 (6 bases). The end of the DNA aligns better with TRBJ2-7, so the J call may be wrong. Germline V CDR1 and CDR2: SGHRS, YFSETQ. The CDR3 contains 15 residues. CDR3 DNA: TGCGCCAGCAGCTCAGGACTAAGGCCGCCCTACGAGCAGTACTTC. Residues: CASSSGLRPPYEQYF.

This sequence joins TRBV2 and TRBJ1-4; D remains ambiguous. The CDR3 consists of 14 residues. Germline V gene data show CDR1 as SNHLY and CDR2 as FYNNEI. V was pared by 5 bases and J by 3 bases, with 10 bases between. CDR3 sequence reads: CASSTGRPNEKLFF. Written as DNA, the CDR3 is TGTGCCAGCAGTACGGGGAGGCCTAATGAAAAACTGTTTTTT.

This chain connects TRBV11-2 to TRBJ2-5; D gene uncertain. Trimming removed 5 bases at V and 3 bases at J, with 10 bases between. CDR3 size: 13 residues. Germline V gene sequence: CDR1 SGHAT, CDR2 FQNNGV. CDR3 nucleotide sequence: TGTGCCAGCAGCACGCCGGCAGAAGAGACCCAGTACTTC. Amino acid sequence: CASSTPAEETQYF.

The chain has TRBV5-1 and TRBJ1-1; 8 nucleotides match TRBD1. V lost 6 bases and J lost 3; bases outside the gene matches: 13. There are 16 residues in the CDR3. Per germline, CDR1 SGHRS and CDR2 YFSETQ. The CDR3 DNA reads as TGCGCCAGCAACCTGACAGGGGCTGAGGGTGACACTGAAGCTTTCTTT. Its protein is CASNLTGAEGDTEAFF.

The chain uses TRBV10-3 and TRBJ1-5; D is unclear. Germline CDR1 reads ENHRY; CDR2 reads SYGVKD. Trimming removed 0 bases from V and 6 bases from J, with 12 bases in between. CDR3 length equals 15 residues. CDR3 residues: CAISESIGLGQPQHF. The CDR3, as DNA: TGTGCCATCAGTGAGTCGATAGGGTTAGGTCAGCCCCAGCATTTT.

The chain combines TRBV10-3 with TRBJ1-1; no clear D gene. The V gene lost 0 bases and the J gene lost 1 base, with 15 bases spanning the gap. Germline loops: CDR1 ENHRY, CDR2 SYGVKD. This CDR3 region has 17 residues. The DNA of the CDR3 is TGTGCCATCAGTGAGTCCTCTCGCGGGAGCTGGAACACTGAAGCTTTCTTT. This encodes CAISESSRGSWNTEAFF.

The gene calls are TRBV29-1 and TRBJ1-5; 7 nucleotides match TRBD1. Unmatched junction bases numbered 8, after V lost 7 bases and J lost 5 bases. Germline CDR1 and CDR2: SQVTM and ANQGSEA. The CDR3 covers 13 residues. The CDR3 DNA reads as TGCAGCGCCAGGACAGGACTCGATCAGCCCCAGCATTTT. Protein: CSARTGLDQPQHF.

The rearrangement uses TRBV7-8 and TRBJ2-7; 8 nucleotides align to TRBD2. The ends lost 4 bases at V and 7 bases at J; junction bases unmatched: 15. The CDR3 has 16 residues. CDR1 is SGHVS and CDR2 is FQNEAQ in the germline V gene. CDR3 region: CASSSGGGRDINEQYF. CDR3 in DNA: TGTGCCAGCAGCTCGGGCGGGGGGCGGGATATCAATGAGCAGTACTTC.

This rearrangement joins TRBV6-6 to TRBJ1-2; 8 bases fit TRBD1. CDR1 and CDR2 (germline): MNHNY, SVGAGI (reference sequence). Losses at the gene ends were 7 bases for V and 5 bases for J; bases not matched to a gene: 9. The CDR3 covers 14 residues. CDR3 coding DNA: TGTGCCAGCAAAAACGGACAGGGCTTGTATGGCTACACCTTC. This encodes CASKNGQGLYGYTF.

The CDR3 region has the DNA TGTGCCAGCAGTACCAAGGATAGCAATCAGCCCCAGCATTTT. It specifies CASSTKDSNQPQHF. The chain joins TRBV27 to TRBJ1-5; the D is unclear. Germline CDR1 is MNHEY and CDR2 is SMNVEV (reference sequence). The CDR3 is made up of 14 amino acids. With 5 bases removed from V and 0 bases from J, the gap between germline ends came to 8 bases.

This chain uses TRBV7-2 with TRBJ1-5; D unclear. Trimming pared 5 bases from V and 4 bases from J, leaving 12 bases between. CDR3 length: 14 residues. Germline V gives CDR1 SGHTA, CDR2 FQGNSA. The CDR3 is CASSITRRNQPQHF. The DNA for the CDR3 is TGTGCCAGCAGCATTACTAGACGTAATCAGCCCCAGCATTTT.

The V and J genes are TRBV12-3 or TRBV12-4 and TRBJ2-2; no clear D. CDR3 size: 17 residues. V lost 5 bases and J lost 0, with 16 bases in between. CDR3 DNA: TGTGCCAGCAGTACAACATCAACCGGCGCGAACACCGGGGAGCTGTTTTTT. This gives the protein CASSTTSTGANTGELFF.

The V and J genes are TRBV4-3 and TRBJ2-6; D might be TRBD1 or TRBD2, each matching 5 bases. CDR3 size: 17 residues. The V gene lost 0 bases and the J gene lost 2 bases, with 11 bases spanning the gap. Germline CDR1 and CDR2: LGHNA and YSLEER. The CDR3 protein is CASSQDRGAPGANVLTF. The CDR3 region has the DNA TGCGCCAGCAGCCAAGATAGAGGGGCTCCTGGGGCCAACGTCCTGACTTTC.

This clonotype was recorded a few times. The CDR3 sequence is CATSRERDEAFF. The CDR3, as DNA: TGTGCCACCAGCAGAGAACGCGATGAAGCTTTCTTT. The V and J genes are TRBV15 and TRBJ1-1; D not resolved. This CDR3 contains 12 residues. V was pared by 0 bases and J by 7 bases, with 6 bases between. Germline V gives CDR1 LNHNV, CDR2 YYDKDF (reference sequence).

The chain is built from TRBV4-1 and TRBJ2-3, with D uncertain. The CDR3 consists of 16 residues. Germline lookup yields CDR1 MGHRA and CDR2 YSYEKL. Trimming cost V 1 base and J 5 bases, with 16 bases left between them. The CDR3 loop is CASSQVPTLRGDTQYF. The DNA of the CDR3 is TGCGCCAGCAGCCAAGTACCTACCCTCCGTGGAGATACGCAGTATTTT.

Worth noting for this clonotype: A read error may explain this, as a much larger clone is one base away. The genes are TRBV7-9 and TRBJ2-4; D gene uncertain. This CDR3 spans 15 amino acids. The V and J ends lost 1 base and 13 bases respectively, with 20 bases between them. The V gene's germline CDR1 is SEHNR and CDR2 FQNEAQ (reference sequence). CDR3 sequence (DNA): TGTGCCAGCAGCTTAGAGGGTTTTCCCCAAGAGGCCCAGTACTTC. This sequence encodes CASSLEGFPQEAQYF.

The gene calls are TRBV12-3 or TRBV12-4 and TRBJ2-7; 7 bases map to TRBD1. The ends lost 7 bases at V and 1 base at J; junction bases unmatched: 4. The CDR3 is 13 amino acids. The CDR3 nucleotides read TGTGCCAGCACCCGACAGGGATCCTACGAGCAGTACTTC. Translating gives CASTRQGSYEQYF.

There are a few counts of this clonotype. J is TRBJ2-3 and V is TRBV4-2, with 10 nucleotides matching TRBD2. Trimming took 5 bases from V and 7 from J; bases not matched to a gene: 18. Per germline, CDR1 LGHNA and CDR2 YNFKEQ. The CDR3 totals 18 residues. The CDR3 spells CASSLRQSGGASGNTQYF. CDR3 DNA: TGTGCCAGCAGCTTGAGACAAAGCGGGGGGGCCAGCGGAAATACGCAGTATTTT.

A few counts support this clonotype. The J gene is TRBJ1-1, the V gene TRBV6-8; 7 nucleotides line up with TRBD1. J gave up 7 bases and V 7 bases, and 12 bases lay outside the gene matches. Germline V gives CDR1 MNHGY, CDR2 SAAAGT. The CDR3 spans 14 residues. As DNA, the CDR3 is TGTGCCAGCACCCCGGGAGGGGGCGTATGTGAAGCTTTCTTT. Its protein product is CASTPGGGVCEAFF.